The clone carrying this T cell receptor beta chain appeared a few times. The antigen is unknown. These data belong to a study of CD8+ T cells in alopecia areata. General study findings and limits: Relative to normal scalp, lesional scalp, especially alopecia totalis/universalis, showed higher clonality.

RNA extraction was followed by reverse transcription into cDNA, which acted as the sequencing template. TCRdb keeps only in-frame clones here, not all; method: immunoSEQ multiplex PCR. The table records 170,000 or so clones, roughly 63% of them present only once. The CDR3 loop spans 15 amino acids. V was shortened by 3 bases and J by 1 base, with 12 bases between the two germline ends. CDR1 and CDR2 from the germline V gene are SGHRS and YFSETQ. This chain connects TRBV5-1 to TRBJ2-3; D ambiguous. This sequence was found in a human donor with alopecia areata. The sequences come from CD4+ T cells sorted from blood, collected at week 0. The CDR3 loop reads CASSSSRPGTDTQYF. The DNA of the CDR3 is TGCGCCAGCAGCTCCTCCCGCCCGGGCACAGATACGCAGTATTTT. Using reference TRBV5-1 and TRBJ2-3 for the parts outside the CDR3, the full variable domain is KAGVTQTPRYLIKTRGQQVTLSCSPISGHRSVSWYQQTPGQGLQFLFEYFSETQRNKGNFPGRFSGRQFSNSRSEMNVSTLELGDSALYLCASSSSRPGTDTQYFGPGTRLTVL.